The clone carrying this T cell receptor beta chain was seen a few times. What it binds is not known. MiXCR, run by TCRdb on the reads, gives a single entry per CDR3 protein. The table has approximately 730,000 distinct CDR3 sequences, about 27% seen once. The sample comes from a study of T cell repertoires in cytomegalovirus infection. Study as a whole: Both a matching HLA type and CMV infection were indicated by public TCR beta signatures. Study results and limitations: Dominating the ex vivo response were HLA-C-restricted CMV-specific TCR beta clonotypes. Cumulative public TCR beta family frequency identified carriers of CMV plus the relevant HLA.

Germline V gene lookup returns CDR1 LGHNT and CDR2 FRNRAP. The V segment lost 2 bases and the J segment 4 bases; nucleotides outside the gene matches: 10. CDR3 length equals 17 residues. The sequences come from cultured CD8+ T cells from PBMCs, collected from culture after CMV antigen stimulation. This TCR was recovered from a human donor in good health (CMV status not recorded). Some clones in this sample may be carry-over from other donors' samples. The chain employs TRBV12-5 and TRBJ2-1; 8 bases are a match to TRBD2. In DNA, the CDR3 is TGTGCTAGTGGTTTGAGGGGTAGCGGGGAACCATACAATGAGCAGTTCTTC. Amino acid sequence: CASGLRGSGEPYNEQFF. Based on the CDR3 plus reference TRBV12-5 and TRBJ2-1, the full variable domain is DARVTQTPRHKVTEMGQEVTMRCQPILGHNTVFWYRQTMMQGLELLAYFRNRAPLDDSGMPKDRFSAEMPDATLATLKIQPSEPRDSAVYFCASGLRGSGEPYNEQFFGPGTRLTVL.